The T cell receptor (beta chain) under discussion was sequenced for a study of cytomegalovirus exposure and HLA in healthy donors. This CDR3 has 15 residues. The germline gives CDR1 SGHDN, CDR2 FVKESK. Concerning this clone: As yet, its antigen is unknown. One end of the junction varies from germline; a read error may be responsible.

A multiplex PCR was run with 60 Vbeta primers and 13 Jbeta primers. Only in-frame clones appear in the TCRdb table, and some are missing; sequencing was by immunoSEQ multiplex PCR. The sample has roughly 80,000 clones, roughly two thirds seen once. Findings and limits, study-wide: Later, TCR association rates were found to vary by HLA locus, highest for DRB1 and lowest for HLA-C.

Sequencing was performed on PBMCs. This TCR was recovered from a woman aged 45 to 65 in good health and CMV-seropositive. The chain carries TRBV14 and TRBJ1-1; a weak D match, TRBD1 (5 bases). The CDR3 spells CASSQAYRRNTEAFF. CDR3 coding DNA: TGTGCCAGCAGCCAAGCTTACAGGCGGAACACTGAAGCTTTTTTT.